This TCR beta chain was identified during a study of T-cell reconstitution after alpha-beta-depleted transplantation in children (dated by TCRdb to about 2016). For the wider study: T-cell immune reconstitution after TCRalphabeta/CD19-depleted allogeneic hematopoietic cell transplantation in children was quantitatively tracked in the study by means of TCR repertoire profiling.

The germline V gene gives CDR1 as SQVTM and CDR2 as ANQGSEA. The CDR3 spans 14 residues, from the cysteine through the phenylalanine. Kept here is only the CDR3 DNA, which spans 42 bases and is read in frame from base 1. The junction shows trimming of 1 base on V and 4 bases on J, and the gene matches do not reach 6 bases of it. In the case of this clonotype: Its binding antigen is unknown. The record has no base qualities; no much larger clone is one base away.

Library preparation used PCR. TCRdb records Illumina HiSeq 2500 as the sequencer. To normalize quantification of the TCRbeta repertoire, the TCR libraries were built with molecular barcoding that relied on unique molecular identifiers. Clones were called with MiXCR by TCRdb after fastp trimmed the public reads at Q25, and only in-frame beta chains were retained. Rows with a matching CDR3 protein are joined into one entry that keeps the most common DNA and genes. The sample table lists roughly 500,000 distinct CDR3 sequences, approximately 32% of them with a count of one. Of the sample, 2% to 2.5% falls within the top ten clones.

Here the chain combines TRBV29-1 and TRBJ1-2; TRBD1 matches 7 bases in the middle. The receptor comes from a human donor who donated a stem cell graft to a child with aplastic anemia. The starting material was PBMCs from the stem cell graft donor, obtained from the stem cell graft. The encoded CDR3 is CSVEGRGLSYGYTF. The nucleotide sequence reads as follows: TGCAGCGTTGAAGGGAGGGGGCTGAGCTATGGCTACACCTTC. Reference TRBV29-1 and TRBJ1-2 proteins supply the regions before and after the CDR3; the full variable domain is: SAVISQKPSRDICQRGTSLTIQCQVDSQVTMMFWYRQQPGQSLTLIATANQGSEATYESGFVIDKFPISRPNLTFSTLTVSNMSPEDSSIYLCSVEGRGLSYGYTFGSGTRLTVV.